A single sample gave rise to the 11 T cell receptor beta chains below, sequenced in a study of shared clonotypes between healthy human individuals. Here immunoSEQ multiplex PCR was the method, and the copy in TCRdb shows in-frame clones only, minus some. The table has around 2.1 million clones, 90% to 95% seen once. CD8 cells regarded as naive lacked CD45RO, were positively chosen for CCR7, and omitted terminally differentiated effector memory CD45RA+ cells. The sample consisted of naive CD8+ T cells from PBMCs. The receptors come from a man aged 18 to 29 in good health. Some clones in this sample may be carry-over from other donors' samples.

The chain employs TRBV27 and TRBJ2-6, with a possible D match to TRBD1 (5 bases). This CDR3 has 16 amino acids. Trimming removed 5 bases at V and 1 base at J, with 12 bases between. Germline CDR1 and CDR2: MNHEY and SMNVEV (reference sequence). CDR3 residues: CASSPIQASGANVLTF. CDR3 in DNA: TGTGCCAGCAGTCCCATACAGGCTTCTGGGGCCAACGTCCTGACTTTC.

J is TRBJ1-3 and V is TRBV7-2; possible D gene TRBD1, 5 bases. The CDR3 has 15 residues. V was trimmed by 1 base and J by 1 base, leaving 8 bases between them. In germline, CDR1 is SGHTA, CDR2 FQGNSA. The CDR3 reads CASSLEGISGNTIYF. Here the CDR3 DNA reads TGTGCCAGCAGCTTAGAGGGGATTTCTGGAAACACCATATATTTT.

The chain employs TRBV6-5 and TRBJ1-2; TRBD1 aligns across 7 bases. Trimming took 0 bases from V and 3 from J; bases not matched to a gene: 4. This CDR3 is 15 amino acids long. In germline, CDR1 is MNHEY, CDR2 SVGAGI. The CDR3 bases are TGTGCCAGCAGTTACTCGGACAGGACACACTATGGCTACACCTTC. It encodes CASSYSDRTHYGYTF.

The rearrangement links TRBV27 to TRBJ2-1, with 9 bases matching TRBD2. V was clipped by 6 bases and J by 5 bases; unmatched bases: 8. Germline V gene sequence: CDR1 MNHEY, CDR2 SMNVEV (reference sequence). The CDR3 is 15 residues long. CDR3 amino acids: CASSPWGLANNEQFF. In DNA, the CDR3 is TGTGCCAGCAGCCCCTGGGGACTAGCCAACAATGAGCAGTTCTTC.

This chain uses TRBV2 with TRBJ2-3, with 8 positions matching TRBD2. The V segment lost 3 bases and the J segment 2 bases; nucleotides outside the gene matches: 4. The CDR3 length is 15 residues. Germline CDR1 reads SNHLY; CDR2 reads FYNNEI. CDR3 sequence: CASSDSGADTDTQYF. The CDR3 DNA reads as TGTGCCAGCAGTGATAGCGGGGCAGACACAGATACGCAGTATTTT.

CDR3 nucleotides: TGTGCCACCACCGATACTAGCGGGAGGCCCTCCTACAATGAGCAGTTCTTC. Translation: CATTDTSGRPSYNEQFF. The V call is TRBV19, the J call TRBJ2-1, with 12 bases identical to TRBD2. The junction had 10 bases not matched to a gene; V was cut back by 10 bases and J by 0 bases. Germline CDR1 LNHDA, CDR2 SQIVND (reference sequence). CDR3 length: 17 amino acids.

In nucleotides, the CDR3 is TGTGCCAGCAGCCCACGGATAGGGGGCGAGCAGTACTTC. Its protein product is CASSPRIGGEQYF. The rearrangement uses TRBV13 and TRBJ2-7; the D gene is possibly TRBD1 (6 bases). Trimming stripped 5 bases from V and 6 bases from J, with 14 bases between. This CDR3 has 13 residues. Germline V gene lookup returns CDR1 PRHDT and CDR2 FYEKMQ (reference sequence).

This chain connects TRBV28 to TRBJ1-1; D is unclear. Germline CDR1 is MDHEN and CDR2 is SYDVKM. V was trimmed by 5 bases and J by 1 base, leaving 17 bases between them. The CDR3 runs 16 residues. The CDR3 spells CASSPLFGIANTEAFF. CDR3 DNA: TGTGCCAGCAGTCCCCTTTTCGGAATCGCGAACACTGAAGCTTTCTTT.

This chain uses TRBV29-1 with TRBJ1-1, with 12 bases aligning to TRBD1. The CDR3 runs 16 residues. Germline CDR1 and CDR2: SQVTM and ANQGSEA. The ends lost 4 bases at V and 5 bases at J; junction bases unmatched: 11. CDR3 loop: CSVVRSGDRGRTEAFF. CDR3 nucleotide sequence: TGCAGCGTTGTCAGATCGGGGGACAGGGGGCGAACTGAAGCTTTCTTT.

The chain has TRBV4-1 and TRBJ2-1; tentative D call: TRBD2 (5 bases). The CDR3 has 16 residues. Trimming removed 3 bases from V and 4 bases from J, with 16 bases in between. Germline V gives CDR1 MGHRA, CDR2 YSYEKL. The CDR3 sequence is CASSQSVRTVYNEQFF. The DNA for the CDR3 is TGCGCCAGCAGCCAGAGTGTCCGGACTGTTTACAATGAGCAGTTCTTC.

Remarks on this clone: The same CDR3 can be traced to other DNA sequences in this sample. The genes are TRBV27 and TRBJ2-7, with a possible D match to TRBD2 (6 bases). The germline V gene encodes CDR1 MNHEY and CDR2 SMNVEV (reference sequence). The CDR3 runs to 14 residues. Deletions cut 2 bases from V and 0 bases from J, with 8 bases between. The CDR3 nucleotides are TGTGCCAGCAGTTTAAGCGGGCCCTCCTACGAGCAGTACTTC. It encodes CASSLSGPSYEQYF.